The text below deals with one TCR beta chain. Its antigen is still unknown. These data belong to a study of Graves' ophthalmopathy and Graves' hyperthyroidism. Study at large: Samples of peripheral blood were obtained at initial diagnosis, prior to treatment of any kind.

Overall study findings and caveats: For separating ophthalmopathy from stable hyperthyroidism, a 13-signature model gave almost 90% sensitivity and about 82% specificity.

The authors amplified TCR beta CDR3 regions, and they did so from RNA transcripts for repertoire sequencing. The library came from an HTBI-primed first-round RT-PCR and a second-round multiplex PCR. MiXCR, applied by TCRdb to the multiplex PCR reads, yields one record per CDR3 protein. The sample holds hundreds of thousands of distinct CDR3 sequences, over 40% seen once. Certain patients were not enrolled. These were patients with other autoimmune diseases, uncontrolled infections, pregnancy or lactation. Specimen: peripheral blood. The sequence derives from an adult man with Graves' ophthalmopathy.

The CDR3 protein is CAREGDTEAFF. CDR3 DNA: TGTGCTAGAGAGGGAGACACTGAAGCTTTCTTT. The chain has TRBV9 and TRBJ1-1; D gene unclear. Germline V gene sequence: CDR1 SGDLS, CDR2 YYNGEE. This CDR3 has 11 amino acids. Complete variable domain (other parts from reference TRBV9 and TRBJ1-1): DSGVTQTPKHLITATGQRVTLRCSPRSGDLSVYWYQQSLDQGLQFLIQYYNGEERAKGNILERFSAQQFPDLHSELNLSSLELGDSALYFCAREGDTEAFFGQGTRLTVV.